The rows below give T cell receptor beta chains drawn from one sample of a study of blood T cell repertoires in COVID-19. Sequenced by immunoSEQ multiplex PCR; TCRdb stores in-frame clones only, minus some. The sample lists 45,000 to 55,000 clones; 85% to 90% were seen once. The sequenced material came from peripheral blood. The receptors were gathered from a man between 65 and 85 years old with active COVID-19. The CDR3 runs from the conserved cysteine through the conserved F or W. The order of the fields is J gene, clone size, D gene, V gene, CDR3 DNA, CDR3 protein. D genes are given only for firm matches. Some rows mark clone size as missing; the rest say once, few, many or name a class of expanded clone.

j_call: TRBJ1-2; clone_size: once; d_call: NA; v_call: TRBV19; cdr3_nt: TGTGCCAGTACCTTTACGGGGGGAAATACAGGCTACACCTTC; cdr3_aa: CASTFTGGNTGYTF
j_call: TRBJ1-1; clone_size: NA; d_call: NA; v_call: TRBV7-3; cdr3_nt: TGTGCCAGCAGCTTAACTAAAATGAACACTGAAGCTTTCTTT; cdr3_aa: CASSLTKMNTEAFF
j_call: TRBJ2-7; clone_size: NA; d_call: TRBD2; v_call: TRBV15; cdr3_nt: TGTGCCACCAGCACCACGCCCGGGAGGGTCGACTACGAGCAGTACTTC; cdr3_aa: CATSTTPGRVDYEQYF
j_call: TRBJ2-1; clone_size: once; d_call: TRBD2; v_call: TRBV11-2; cdr3_nt: TGTGCCAGCAGCCCGACTAGCGGAGGCAATGAGCAGTTCTTC; cdr3_aa: CASSPTSGGNEQFF
j_call: TRBJ2-7; clone_size: NA; d_call: TRBD1; v_call: TRBV5-5; cdr3_nt: TGTGCCAGCAGCCGCACAGGGGCAGCGGACGAGCAGTACTTC; cdr3_aa: CASSRTGAADEQYF
j_call: TRBJ1-2; clone_size: NA; d_call: NA; v_call: TRBV12-5; cdr3_nt: TGTGCTAGTGGCCGAGACTATGGCTACACCTTC; cdr3_aa: CASGRDYGYTF
j_call: TRBJ2-1; clone_size: NA; d_call: TRBD1; v_call: TRBV18; cdr3_nt: TGTGCCAGCTCACCGAAGGGGGCTTCGACCTACAATGAGCAGTTCTTC; cdr3_aa: CASSPKGASTYNEQFF
j_call: TRBJ2-2; clone_size: NA; d_call: NA; v_call: TRBV5-1; cdr3_nt: TGCGCCAGCAGCCCGGACTATATCACCGGGGAGCTGTTTTTT; cdr3_aa: CASSPDYITGELFF
j_call: TRBJ2-7; clone_size: NA; d_call: NA; v_call: TRBV7-2; cdr3_nt: TGTGCCAGCAGCTTAGCCGAGAGGGGGGGGTACGAGCAGTACTTC; cdr3_aa: CASSLAERGGYEQYF
j_call: TRBJ2-3; clone_size: NA; d_call: NA; v_call: TRBV7-8; cdr3_nt: TGTGCCAGCAGCTTAGCGTTACAGGTCGCAGATACGCAGTATTTT; cdr3_aa: CASSLALQVADTQYF
j_call: TRBJ1-2; clone_size: NA; d_call: NA; v_call: TRBV9; cdr3_nt: TGTGCCAGCAGCACCCGGGCAGGGGTCATCGGCTACACCTTC; cdr3_aa: CASSTRAGVIGYTF
j_call: TRBJ1-2; clone_size: NA; d_call: TRBD1; v_call: TRBV15; cdr3_nt: TGTGCCACCAGCAGAGAGTATATGGGGACAGGGGGGAATCATGGCTACACCTTC; cdr3_aa: CATSREYMGTGGNHGYTF
j_call: TRBJ1-5; clone_size: few; d_call: NA; v_call: TRBV6-2/TRBV6-3; cdr3_nt: TGTGCCAGCAGTTCCTATAGCAATCAGCCCCAGCATTTT; cdr3_aa: CASSSYSNQPQHF
j_call: TRBJ2-7; clone_size: NA; d_call: NA; v_call: TRBV7-9; cdr3_nt: TGTGCCAGCAGCTTAGGGGGGGTAACACGGGAGCAGTACTTC; cdr3_aa: CASSLGGVTREQYF
j_call: TRBJ2-5; clone_size: NA; d_call: NA; v_call: TRBV4-3; cdr3_nt: TGCGCCAGCAGCCAAGATCTACAGCCAACAGAGACCCAGTACTTC; cdr3_aa: CASSQDLQPTETQYF
j_call: TRBJ2-5; clone_size: NA; d_call: TRBD2; v_call: TRBV7-2; cdr3_nt: TGTGCCAGCAGCTTCGGGGGGGCAGGAGAGACCCAGTACTTC; cdr3_aa: CASSFGGAGETQYF
j_call: TRBJ2-4; clone_size: NA; d_call: NA; v_call: TRBV5-1; cdr3_nt: TGCGCCAGCAGCTTGGGGCAGGGCAGCTCGAAAAACATTCAGTACTTC; cdr3_aa: CASSLGQGSSKNIQYF
j_call: TRBJ1-1; clone_size: NA; d_call: NA; v_call: TRBV6-5; cdr3_nt: TGTGCCAGCAGTTGGGGAGCGGGGAACACTGAAGCTTTCTTT; cdr3_aa: CASSWGAGNTEAFF
j_call: TRBJ2-1; clone_size: NA; d_call: TRBD1; v_call: TRBV24-1; cdr3_nt: TGTGCCACCAGTAACAGGGGGCAATACAATGAGCAGTTCTTC; cdr3_aa: CATSNRGQYNEQFF
j_call: TRBJ2-3; clone_size: NA; d_call: NA; v_call: TRBV5-1; cdr3_nt: TGCGCCAGCACCTCATCCCCCGGGGACACAGATACGCAGTATTTT; cdr3_aa: CASTSSPGDTDTQYF
j_call: TRBJ1-6; clone_size: NA; d_call: NA; v_call: TRBV19; cdr3_nt: TGTGCCAGTCGAAGCTTTGGGGAGAGTCCCTATAATTCACCCCTCCACTTT; cdr3_aa: CASRSFGESPYNSPLHF
j_call: TRBJ2-5; clone_size: once; d_call: NA; v_call: TRBV24-1; cdr3_nt: TGTGCCACCAGTGATTTGACAGCTCAAGAGACCCAGTACTTC; cdr3_aa: CATSDLTAQETQYF
j_call: TRBJ1-1; clone_size: NA; d_call: NA; v_call: TRBV9; cdr3_nt: TGTGCCAGCAGCGTAGCGGTGAACACTGAAGCTTTCTTT; cdr3_aa: CASSVAVNTEAFF
j_call: TRBJ2-7; clone_size: NA; d_call: NA; v_call: TRBV19; cdr3_nt: TGTGCCAGTAGGGGCGGGGGCTACACCTACGAGCAGTACTTC; cdr3_aa: CASRGGGYTYEQYF
j_call: TRBJ1-2; clone_size: NA; d_call: TRBD1; v_call: TRBV14; cdr3_nt: TGTGCCAGCAGCCCGCTTCCGGGACAGGACAACTATGGCTACACCTTC; cdr3_aa: CASSPLPGQDNYGYTF
j_call: TRBJ1-1; clone_size: NA; d_call: NA; v_call: TRBV18; cdr3_nt: TGTGCCAGCTCACCGGGGGGATTGAACACTGAAGCTTTCTTT; cdr3_aa: CASSPGGLNTEAFF
j_call: TRBJ1-2; clone_size: NA; d_call: TRBD1; v_call: TRBV4-1; cdr3_nt: TGCGCCAGCAGCGCGACAGGGTCTGGCTACACCTTC; cdr3_aa: CASSATGSGYTF
j_call: TRBJ1-1; clone_size: NA; d_call: NA; v_call: TRBV5-1; cdr3_nt: TGCGCCAGCAACTTCGACAGTAACACTGAAGCTTTCTTT; cdr3_aa: CASNFDSNTEAFF
j_call: TRBJ2-7; clone_size: NA; d_call: NA; v_call: TRBV7-2; cdr3_nt: TGTGCCAGCAGCTTAGGGAGGGTCTACGAGCAGTACTTC; cdr3_aa: CASSLGRVYEQYF